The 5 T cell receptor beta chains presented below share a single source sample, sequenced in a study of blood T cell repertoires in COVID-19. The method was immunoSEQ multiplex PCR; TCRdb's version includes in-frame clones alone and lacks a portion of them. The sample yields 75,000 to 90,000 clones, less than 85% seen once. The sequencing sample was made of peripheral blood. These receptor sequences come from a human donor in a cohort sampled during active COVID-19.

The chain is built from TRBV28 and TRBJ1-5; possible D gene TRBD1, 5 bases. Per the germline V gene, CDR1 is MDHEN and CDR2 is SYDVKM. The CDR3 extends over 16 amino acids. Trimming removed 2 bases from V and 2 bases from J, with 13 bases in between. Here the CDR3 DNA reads TGTGCCAGCAGTTTACCGGGGGGTGGAGGCAATCAGCCCCAGCATTTT. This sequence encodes CASSLPGGGGNQPQHF.

CDR3 sequence (DNA): TGTGCCAGCAGCTTAGACACAGGGGGCTACGCGGCTTTCTTT. Its translation is CASSLDTGGYAAFF. V usage is TRBV11-2 and J usage is TRBJ1-1; TRBD1 matches 9 bases. The germline V gene encodes CDR1 SGHAT and CDR2 FQNNGV. Trimming removed 0 bases from V and 11 bases from J; junction bases left unmatched: 7. The CDR3 runs 14 residues.

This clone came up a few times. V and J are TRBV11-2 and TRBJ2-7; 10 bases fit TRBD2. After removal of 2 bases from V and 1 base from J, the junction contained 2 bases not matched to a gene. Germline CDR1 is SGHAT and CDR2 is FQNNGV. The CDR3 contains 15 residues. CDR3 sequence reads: CASSLSLAGSYEQYF. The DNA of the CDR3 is TGTGCCAGCAGCTTATCACTAGCGGGGTCCTACGAGCAGTACTTC.

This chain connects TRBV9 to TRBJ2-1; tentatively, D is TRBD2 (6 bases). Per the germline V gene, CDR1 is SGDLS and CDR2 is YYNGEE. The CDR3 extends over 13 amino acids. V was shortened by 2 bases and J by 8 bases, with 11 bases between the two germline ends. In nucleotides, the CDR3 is TGTGCCAGCAGCGTTCGGGGGTCCGATGAGCAGTTCTTC. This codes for CASSVRGSDEQFF. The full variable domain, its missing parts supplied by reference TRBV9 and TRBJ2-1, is DSGVTQTPKHLITATGQRVTLRCSPRSGDLSVYWYQQSLDQGLQFLIQYYNGEERAKGNILERFSAQQFPDLHSELNLSSLELGDSALYFCASSVRGSDEQFFGPGTRLTVL.

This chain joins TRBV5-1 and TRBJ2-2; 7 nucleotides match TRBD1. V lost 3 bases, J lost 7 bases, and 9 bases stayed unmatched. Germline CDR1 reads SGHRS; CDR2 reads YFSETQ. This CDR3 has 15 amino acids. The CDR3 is CASSWDRSWGGELFF. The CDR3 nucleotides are TGCGCCAGCAGCTGGGACAGATCTTGGGGCGGGGAGCTGTTTTTT. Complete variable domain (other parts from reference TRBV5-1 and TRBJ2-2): KAGVTQTPRYLIKTRGQQVTLSCSPISGHRSVSWYQQTPGQGLQFLFEYFSETQRNKGNFPGRFSGRQFSNSRSEMNVSTLELGDSALYLCASSWDRSWGGELFFGEGSRLTVL.